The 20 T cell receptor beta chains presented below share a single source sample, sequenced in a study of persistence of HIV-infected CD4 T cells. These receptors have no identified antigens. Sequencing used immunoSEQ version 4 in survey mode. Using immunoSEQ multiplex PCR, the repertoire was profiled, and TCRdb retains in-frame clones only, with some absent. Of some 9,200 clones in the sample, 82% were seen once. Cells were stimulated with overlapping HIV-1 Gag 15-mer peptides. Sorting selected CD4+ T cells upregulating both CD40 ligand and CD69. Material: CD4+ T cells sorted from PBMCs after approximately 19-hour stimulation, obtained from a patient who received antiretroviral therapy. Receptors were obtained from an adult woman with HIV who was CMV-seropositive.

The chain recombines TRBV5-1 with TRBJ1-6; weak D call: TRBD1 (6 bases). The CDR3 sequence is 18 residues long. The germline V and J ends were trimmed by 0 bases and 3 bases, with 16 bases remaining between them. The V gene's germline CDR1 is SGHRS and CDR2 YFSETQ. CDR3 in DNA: TGCGCCAGCAGCTTGGCCGAAGGGGGAAGCTTCTATAATTCACCCCTCCACTTT. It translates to CASSLAEGGSFYNSPLHF.

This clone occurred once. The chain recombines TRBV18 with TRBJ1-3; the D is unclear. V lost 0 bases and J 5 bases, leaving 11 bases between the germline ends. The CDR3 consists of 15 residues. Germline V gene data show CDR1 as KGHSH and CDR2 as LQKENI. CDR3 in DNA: TGTGCCAGCTCACCACCCCTTTCTGCTAGAAACACCATATATTTT. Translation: CASSPPLSARNTIYF.

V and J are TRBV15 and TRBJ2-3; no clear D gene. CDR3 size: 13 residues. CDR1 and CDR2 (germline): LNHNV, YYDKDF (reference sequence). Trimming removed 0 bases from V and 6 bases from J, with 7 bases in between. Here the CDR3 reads CATSRDMGDTQYF. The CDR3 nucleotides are TGTGCCACCAGCAGAGATATGGGGGATACGCAGTATTTT.

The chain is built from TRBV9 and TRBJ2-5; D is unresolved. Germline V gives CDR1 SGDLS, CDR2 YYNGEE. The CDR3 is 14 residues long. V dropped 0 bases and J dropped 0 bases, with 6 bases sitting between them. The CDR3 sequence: CASSVEQYQETQYF. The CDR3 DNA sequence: TGTGCCAGCAGCGTAGAACAGTACCAAGAGACCCAGTACTTC.

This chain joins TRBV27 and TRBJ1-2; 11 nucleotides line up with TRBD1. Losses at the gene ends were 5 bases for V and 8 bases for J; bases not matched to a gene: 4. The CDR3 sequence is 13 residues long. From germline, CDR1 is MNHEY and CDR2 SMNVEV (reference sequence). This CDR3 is CASSRTGGAGYTF. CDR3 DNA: TGTGCCAGCAGTCGGACAGGGGGCGCGGGCTACACCTTC.

The CDR3 DNA sequence: TGCGCCAGCAGCTCGGGGCGGGGGGTCCAAGAGACCCAGTACTTC. Encoded protein: CASSSGRGVQETQYF. V is TRBV5-1 and J is TRBJ2-5; 8 nucleotides line up with TRBD2. Germline values: CDR1 SGHRS, CDR2 YFSETQ. V was clipped by 3 bases and J by 1 base; unmatched bases: 5. The CDR3 has 15 residues.

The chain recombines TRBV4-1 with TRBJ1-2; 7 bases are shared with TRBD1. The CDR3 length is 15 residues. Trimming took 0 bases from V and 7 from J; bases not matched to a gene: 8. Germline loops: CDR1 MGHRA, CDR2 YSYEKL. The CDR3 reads CASSQEFDRVGGYTF. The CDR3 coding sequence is TGCGCCAGCAGCCAAGAGTTCGACAGGGTTGGTGGCTACACCTTC.

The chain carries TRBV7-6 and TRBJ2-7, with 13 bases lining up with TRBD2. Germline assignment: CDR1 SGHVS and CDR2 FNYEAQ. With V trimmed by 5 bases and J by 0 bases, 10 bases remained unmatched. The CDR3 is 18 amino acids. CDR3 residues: CASSLRTSGSDSSYEQYF. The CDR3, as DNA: TGTGCCAGCAGCCTTCGGACTAGCGGGAGTGATTCCTCCTACGAGCAGTACTTC. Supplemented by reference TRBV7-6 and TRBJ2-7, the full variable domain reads GAGVSQSPRYKVTKRGQDVALRCDPISGHVSLYWYRQALGQGPEFLTYFNYEAQQDKSGLPNDRFSAERPEGSISTLTIQRTEQRDSAMYRCASSLRTSGSDSSYEQYFGPGTRLTVT.

The CDR3 spells CASSLRADTEAFF. In nucleotides, the CDR3 is TGCGCCAGCAGCTTGAGGGCAGACACTGAAGCTTTCTTT. The chain uses TRBV5-1 and TRBJ1-1; D unresolved. The CDR3 consists of 13 residues. V was cut by 1 base and J by 3 bases, with 7 bases left in between. The germline V gene encodes CDR1 SGHRS and CDR2 YFSETQ.

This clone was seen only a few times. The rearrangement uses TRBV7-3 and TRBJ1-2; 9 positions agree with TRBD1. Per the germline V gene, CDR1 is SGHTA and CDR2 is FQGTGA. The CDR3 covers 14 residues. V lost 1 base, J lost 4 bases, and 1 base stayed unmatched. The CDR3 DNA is TGTGCCAGCAGCTTAAACAGGGGGCCCTATGGCTACACCTTC. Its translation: CASSLNRGPYGYTF.

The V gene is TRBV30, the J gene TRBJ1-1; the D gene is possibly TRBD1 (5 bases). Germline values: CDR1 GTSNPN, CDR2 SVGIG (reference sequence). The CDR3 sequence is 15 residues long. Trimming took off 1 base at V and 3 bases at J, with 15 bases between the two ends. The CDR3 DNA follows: TGTGCCTGGAGTGCCTTGAATTTCAGGGACACTGAAGCTTTCTTT. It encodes CAWSALNFRDTEAFF.

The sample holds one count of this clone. CDR3 in DNA: TGTGCCAGCAGTTACGATATCAAAGGGGGCACTGAAGCTTTCTTT. As protein: CASSYDIKGGTEAFF. The chain joins TRBV6-5 to TRBJ1-1; a possible D gene is TRBD1 (6 bases). CDR1 is MNHEY and CDR2 is SVGAGI in the germline V gene. This CDR3 region has 15 residues. V lost 2 bases, J lost 4 bases, and 14 bases lay in between.

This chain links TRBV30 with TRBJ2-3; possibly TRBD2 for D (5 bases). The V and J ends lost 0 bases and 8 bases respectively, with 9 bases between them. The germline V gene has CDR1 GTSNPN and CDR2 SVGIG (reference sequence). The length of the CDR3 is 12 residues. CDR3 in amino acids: CAWSVLESTQYF. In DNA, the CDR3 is TGTGCCTGGAGTGTACTAGAAAGTACGCAGTATTTT. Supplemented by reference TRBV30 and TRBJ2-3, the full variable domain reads SQTIHQWPATLVQPVGSPLSLECTVEGTSNPNLYWYRQAAGRGLQLLFYSVGIGQISSEVPQNLSASRPQDRQFILSSKKLLLSDSGFYLCAWSVLESTQYFGPGTRLTVL.

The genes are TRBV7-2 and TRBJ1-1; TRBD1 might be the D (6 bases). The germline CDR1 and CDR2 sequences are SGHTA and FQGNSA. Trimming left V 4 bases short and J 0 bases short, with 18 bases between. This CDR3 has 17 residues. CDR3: CASSSSNRAFMNTEAFF. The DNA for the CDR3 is TGTGCCAGCAGCTCCTCTAACAGGGCTTTTATGAACACTGAAGCTTTCTTT.

CDR3 sequence: CASSRNRPGELFF. The CDR3, as DNA: TGTGCCAGCAGTCGTAATCGGCCCGGGGAGCTGTTTTTT. The gene calls are TRBV6-5 and TRBJ2-2; D is ambiguous. Germline V gene lookup returns CDR1 MNHEY and CDR2 SVGAGI. Trimming shortened V by 5 bases and J by 6 bases, and 10 bases separated the two germline ends. The CDR3 covers 13 residues.

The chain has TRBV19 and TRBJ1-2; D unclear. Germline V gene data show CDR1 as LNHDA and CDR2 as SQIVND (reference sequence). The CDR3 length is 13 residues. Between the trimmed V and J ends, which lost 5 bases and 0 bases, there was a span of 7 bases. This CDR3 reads CASSGRANYGYTF. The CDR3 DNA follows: TGTGCCAGTAGTGGGAGGGCTAACTATGGCTACACCTTC.

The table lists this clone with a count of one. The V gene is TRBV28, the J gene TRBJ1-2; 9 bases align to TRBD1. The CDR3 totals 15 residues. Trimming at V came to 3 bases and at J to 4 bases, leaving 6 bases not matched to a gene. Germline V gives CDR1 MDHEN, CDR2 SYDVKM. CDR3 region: CASSLTGGNAYGYTF. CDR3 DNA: TGTGCCAGCAGTTTGACAGGGGGGAACGCCTATGGCTACACCTTC.

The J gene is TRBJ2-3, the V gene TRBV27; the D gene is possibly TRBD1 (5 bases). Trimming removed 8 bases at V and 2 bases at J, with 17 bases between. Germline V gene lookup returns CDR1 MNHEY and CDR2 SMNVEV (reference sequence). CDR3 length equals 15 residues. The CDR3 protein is CASGRGIANTDTQYF. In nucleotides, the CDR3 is TGTGCCAGCGGTAGGGGTATAGCAAACACAGATACGCAGTATTTT.

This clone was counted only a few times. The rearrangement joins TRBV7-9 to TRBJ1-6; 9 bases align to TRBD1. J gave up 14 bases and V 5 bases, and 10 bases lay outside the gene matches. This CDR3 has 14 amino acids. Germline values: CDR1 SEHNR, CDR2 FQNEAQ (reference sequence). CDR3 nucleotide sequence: TGTGCCAGCAGCCTCCCGGGACAGGGTATGGCCCTCCACTTT. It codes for CASSLPGQGMALHF.

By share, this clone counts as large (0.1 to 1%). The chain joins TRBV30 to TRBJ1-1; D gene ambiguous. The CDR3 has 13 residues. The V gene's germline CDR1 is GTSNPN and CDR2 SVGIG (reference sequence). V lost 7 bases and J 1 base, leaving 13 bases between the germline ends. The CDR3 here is CAFKGGQNTEAFF. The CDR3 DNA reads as TGTGCCTTCAAGGGCGGCCAGAACACTGAAGCTTTCTTT.